What follows are 28 T cell receptor beta chains derived from one specimen sequenced in a study of cytomegalovirus exposure and HLA in healthy donors. Only in-frame clones appear in the TCRdb table, and some are missing; sequencing was by immunoSEQ multiplex PCR. The data contain about 160,000 clones, about 82% of them seen just once; the ten biggest clones take up 2% to 2.5%. Sequenced sample: PBMCs. The receptor set was obtained from a man aged 30 to 45 in good health and CMV-seropositive.

This chain uses TRBV4-3 with TRBJ2-2; TRBD2 agrees at 10 bases. J gave up 3 bases and V 3 bases, and 7 bases lay outside the gene matches. CDR1 and CDR2 (germline): LGHNA, YSLEER. CDR3 length equals 17 residues. CDR3 loop: CASSHESGGAHTGELFF. Here the CDR3 DNA reads TGCGCCAGCAGCCATGAAAGCGGGGGGGCCCACACCGGGGAGCTGTTTTTT.

The V gene is TRBV6-4, the J gene TRBJ1-2; D might be TRBD1 (5 bases). This CDR3 has 14 residues. Trimming left V 4 bases short and J 2 bases short, with 11 bases between. Germline V gene data show CDR1 as MRHNA and CDR2 as SNTAGT. DNA of the CDR3: TGTGCCAGCAGTGTATCGGGGGGGAACTATGGCTACACCTTC. This translates into CASSVSGGNYGYTF.

This chain joins TRBV2 and TRBJ2-5; 9 bases agree with TRBD2. After removal of 6 bases from V and 2 bases from J, the junction contained 10 bases not matched to a gene. Per the germline V gene, CDR1 is SNHLY and CDR2 is FYNNEI. CDR3 size: 16 residues. The CDR3 reads CASRSGTSYTQETQYF. The CDR3 DNA follows: TGTGCCAGCAGGTCCGGGACTAGCTACACACAAGAGACCCAGTACTTC. The full variable domain, completed using reference TRBV2 and TRBJ2-5, is EPEVTQTPSHQVTQMGQEVILRCVPISNHLYFYWYRQILGQKVEFLVSFYNNEISEKSEIFDDQFSVERPDGSNFTLKIRSTKLEDSAMYFCASRSGTSYTQETQYFGPGTRLLVL.

The chain links TRBV5-1 to TRBJ2-7; 8 nucleotides line up with TRBD2. Losses at the gene ends were 1 base for V and 2 bases for J; bases not matched to a gene: 5. This CDR3 region has 15 residues. The germline CDR1 and CDR2 sequences are SGHRS and YFSETQ. CDR3 DNA: TGCGCCAGCAGCTTGACGAGCGGGGGTACCTACGAGCAGTACTTC. It specifies CASSLTSGGTYEQYF.

This sequence joins TRBV5-1 and TRBJ1-1, with TRBD1 matching over 8 bases. The germline CDR1 and CDR2 sequences are SGHRS and YFSETQ. This CDR3 has 14 amino acids. The V and J ends lost 0 bases and 10 bases, in that order; junction bases with no gene match: 8. The CDR3 nucleotides read TGCGCCAGCAGCTTGGGGACAGGGTCCGCGGGAGCTTTCTTT. This codes for CASSLGTGSAGAFF. Full variable domain (rest looked up from reference TRBV5-1 and TRBJ1-1): KAGVTQTPRYLIKTRGQQVTLSCSPISGHRSVSWYQQTPGQGLQFLFEYFSETQRNKGNFPGRFSGRQFSNSRSEMNVSTLELGDSALYLCASSLGTGSAGAFFGQGTRLTVV.

The chain joins TRBV12-5 to TRBJ1-2; tentatively, D is TRBD1 (5 bases). Germline V gene sequence: CDR1 LGHNT, CDR2 FRNRAP. The CDR3 runs 14 residues. V lost 6 bases and J 5 bases, leaving 16 bases between the germline ends. CDR3 sequence: CASGPDSQLYGYTF. The CDR3 DNA follows: TGTGCTAGTGGCCCTGACAGCCAACTGTATGGCTACACCTTC.

With regard to this clone: Sequence at one end of the junction differs from germline and may be a read error. CDR3 coding DNA: TGTGCTAGCAGCAATCTCAGGGATGAGCAGTTCTTC. The encoded protein is CASSNLRDEQFF. The chain couples TRBV7-7 to TRBJ2-1, with D possibly being TRBD1 (5 bases). Germline V gene lookup returns CDR1 SSHAT and CDR2 FNYEAQ (reference sequence). The CDR3 consists of 12 residues.

The chain carries TRBV5-1 and TRBJ2-1; 8 nucleotides agree with TRBD2. This CDR3 has 16 amino acids. V lost 4 bases to trimming and J lost 3 bases; unmatched junction nucleotides: 9. The germline V gene encodes CDR1 SGHRS and CDR2 YFSETQ. The CDR3 sequence: CASSGYSGDHYNEQFF. In DNA, the CDR3 is TGCGCCAGCAGCGGATATAGCGGGGACCACTACAATGAGCAGTTCTTC.

This sequence joins TRBV7-6 and TRBJ1-2, with TRBD1 identical over 8 bases. Germline CDR1 reads SGHVS; CDR2 reads FNYEAQ. CDR3 size: 13 residues. The V gene end was trimmed by 5 bases and the J gene end by 9 bases; junction bases not matched to a gene: 8. The CDR3 sequence is CASSVYRGESYTF. The CDR3 DNA follows: TGTGCCAGCAGCGTCTACAGGGGGGAGAGCTACACCTTC. The variable domain in full, with the rest retrieved from reference TRBV7-6 and TRBJ1-2, is GAGVSQSPRYKVTKRGQDVALRCDPISGHVSLYWYRQALGQGPEFLTYFNYEAQQDKSGLPNDRFSAERPEGSISTLTIQRTEQRDSAMYRCASSVYRGESYTFGSGTRLTVV.

The rearrangement uses TRBV19 and TRBJ2-2, with D perhaps TRBD1 (6 bases). CDR1 is LNHDA and CDR2 is SQIVND in the germline V gene (reference sequence). Trimming stripped 4 bases from V and 7 bases from J, with 10 bases between. CDR3 size: 13 residues. The CDR3 region is CASSTRGVGELFF. As DNA, the CDR3 is TGTGCCAGTAGTACCAGGGGAGTCGGGGAGCTGTTTTTT.

The V gene is TRBV19, the J gene TRBJ2-1; 9 nucleotides align to TRBD2. Germline V gene data show CDR1 as LNHDA and CDR2 as SQIVND (reference sequence). This CDR3 region has 17 residues. V trimming: 0 bases; J trimming: 6 bases; junction bases outside the gene matches: 9. The CDR3 protein is CASSIDQRGGARNEQFF. The CDR3 nucleotides are TGTGCCAGTAGTATAGATCAGCGCGGGGGGGCCCGCAATGAGCAGTTCTTC.

The rearrangement joins TRBV2 to TRBJ2-1; perhaps TRBD2 as D (6 bases). V shed 3 bases and J shed 3 bases, with 6 bases lying between them. The germline V gene encodes CDR1 SNHLY and CDR2 FYNNEI. This CDR3 comprises 13 residues. The CDR3 protein is CASSEEGYNEQFF. In DNA, the CDR3 is TGTGCCAGCAGTGAGGAGGGCTACAATGAGCAGTTCTTC.

This rearrangement joins TRBV9 to TRBJ2-1; D is unresolved. The V and J ends lost 0 bases and 5 bases respectively, with 9 bases between them. The CDR3 covers 14 residues. Germline values: CDR1 SGDLS, CDR2 YYNGEE. This chain's CDR3 is CASSVAGINNEQFF. The CDR3 DNA reads as TGTGCCAGCAGCGTAGCGGGTATTAACAATGAGCAGTTCTTC.

J is TRBJ2-1 and V is TRBV6-6, with 8 bases that match TRBD1. V shed 3 bases and J 6 bases; nucleotides not matched to a gene: 10. Germline CDR1 is MNHNY and CDR2 is SVGAGI (reference sequence). CDR3 size: 16 residues. This CDR3 reads CASSYPGGPLGNEQFF. For the CDR3, the DNA is TGTGCCAGCAGTTATCCAGGGGGCCCTTTAGGCAATGAGCAGTTCTTC.

The V gene is TRBV30, the J gene TRBJ2-3, with 12 bases that match TRBD1. The CDR3 covers 17 residues. V trimming: 2 bases; J trimming: 3 bases; junction bases outside the gene matches: 9. In germline, CDR1 is GTSNPN, CDR2 SVGIG (reference sequence). CDR3 sequence reads: CAWSRGTGGYLTDTQYF. In DNA, the CDR3 is TGTGCCTGGAGTCGGGGGACAGGGGGCTATCTAACAGATACGCAGTATTTT.

The J gene is TRBJ2-1, the V gene TRBV10-1; no firm D call. The CDR3 is 15 residues long. Per germline, CDR1 WNHNN and CDR2 SYGVQD (reference sequence). V was pared by 4 bases and J by 4 bases, with 14 bases between. The CDR3 region is CASSGATPLYNEQFF. The CDR3 DNA follows: TGCGCCAGCAGTGGAGCGACCCCCCTATACAATGAGCAGTTCTTC.

The chain links TRBV4-2 to TRBJ2-1, with 8 bases identical to TRBD2. The CDR3 runs 15 residues. Unmatched junction bases numbered 5, after V lost 0 bases and J lost 7 bases. Germline lookup yields CDR1 LGHNA and CDR2 YNFKEQ. CDR3 sequence reads: CASSQDSGGRNEQFF. The CDR3 DNA sequence: TGTGCCAGCAGCCAAGACAGCGGGGGAAGGAATGAGCAGTTCTTC.

This clone was found a few times. This chain links TRBV19 with TRBJ1-6; D unresolved. This CDR3 is built from 17 residues. Deletions cut 0 bases from V and 7 bases from J, with 16 bases between. Per germline, CDR1 LNHDA and CDR2 SQIVND (reference sequence). The CDR3 DNA reads as TGTGCCAGTAGTATAGATAGAAGAGGAGCTGGGAATTCACCCCTCCACTTT. It codes for CASSIDRRGAGNSPLHF.

The V and J genes are TRBV4-1 and TRBJ1-2; D is perhaps TRBD1 (5 bases). Germline assignment: CDR1 MGHRA and CDR2 YSYEKL. Trimming removed 4 bases from V and 2 bases from J, with 14 bases in between. The CDR3 is 15 amino acids. The CDR3 sequence: CASSPQTDRNYGYTF. In DNA form, the CDR3 reads TGCGCCAGCAGCCCACAGACAGATCGAAACTATGGCTACACCTTC.

This sequence joins TRBV7-2 and TRBJ2-3; possibly TRBD2 for D (6 bases). The CDR3 covers 15 residues. V shed 5 bases and J shed 2 bases, with 14 bases lying between them. Germline CDR1 SGHTA, CDR2 FQGNSA. CDR3 loop: CASSRNRGNTDTQYF. In DNA, the CDR3 is TGTGCCAGCAGCCGTAACCGGGGGAACACAGATACGCAGTATTTT.

V gene TRBV10-1 combines with J gene TRBJ2-5, with 8 bases identical to TRBD1. V shed 0 bases, J shed 2 bases, and the junction held 2 bases outside the gene matches. Germline V gene lookup returns CDR1 WNHNN and CDR2 SYGVQD (reference sequence). The length of the CDR3 is 15 residues. CDR3 DNA sequence: TGCGCCAGCAGTGAGTCACAGGGGGGTCAAGAGACCCAGTACTTC. Amino acid sequence: CASSESQGGQETQYF.

V usage is TRBV18 and J usage is TRBJ1-1, with TRBD1 identical over 7 bases. CDR1 is KGHSH, CDR2 LQKENI, per germline. V lost 0 bases, J lost 5 bases, and 3 bases stayed unmatched. The CDR3 loop spans 14 amino acids. The CDR3 region is CASSPPPGGTEAFF. In nucleotides, the CDR3 is TGTGCCAGCTCACCACCACCAGGGGGAACTGAAGCTTTCTTT.

The chain uses TRBV5-3 and TRBJ2-4, with 8 nucleotides matching TRBD2. TRBV5-3 is an ORF, and what it does is uncertain. V dropped 7 bases and J dropped 1; count of bases not matched to a gene: 7. The CDR3 extends over 15 amino acids. CDR3 region: CARERLAYAKNIQYF. DNA for the CDR3: TGTGCCAGAGAGAGACTAGCGTATGCCAAAAACATTCAGTACTTC.

This chain links TRBV18 with TRBJ2-7, with D uncertain. With 5 bases removed from V and 1 base from J, the gap between germline ends came to 18 bases. Germline CDR1 KGHSH, CDR2 LQKENI. The CDR3 totals 16 residues. The CDR3 spells CASSSMYAEKSYEQYF. Here the CDR3 DNA reads TGTGCCAGCTCATCGATGTACGCCGAGAAGTCCTACGAGCAGTACTTC.

The CDR3 loop is CASSVEASSHYEQYF. The CDR3 bases are TGTGCCAGCAGCGTAGAGGCTAGCTCCCACTACGAGCAGTACTTC. The chain is built from TRBV9 and TRBJ2-7; tentative D call: TRBD2 (5 bases). CDR1 SGDLS and CDR2 YYNGEE come from the germline V gene. CDR3 size: 15 residues. Trimming left V 0 bases short and J 3 bases short, with 13 bases between.

This clone appeared a single time. CDR3 bases: TGTGCCAGCAGTTCGCCGGGGGGCCAAGAGACCCAGTACTTC. It translates to CASSSPGGQETQYF. The chain couples TRBV6-5 to TRBJ2-5; 7 bases align to TRBD2. This CDR3 is 14 amino acids long. J lost 1 base, V lost 4 bases, and 3 bases had no gene match. In germline, CDR1 is MNHEY, CDR2 SVGAGI.

This clone was detected once. The V call is TRBV18, the J call TRBJ1-4; 7 bases fit TRBD1. Germline CDR1 reads KGHSH; CDR2 reads LQKENI. CDR3 length: 13 residues. V was clipped by 10 bases and J by 4 bases; unmatched bases: 6. CDR3 residues: CATAGQHNEKLFF. CDR3 nucleotides: TGTGCCACCGCGGGACAGCATAATGAAAAACTGTTTTTT. Based on the CDR3 plus reference TRBV18 and TRBJ1-4, the full variable domain is NAGVMQNPRHLVRRRGQEARLRCSPMKGHSHVYWYRQLPEEGLKFMVYLQKENIIDESGMPKERFSAEFPKEGPSILRIQQVVRGDSAAYFCATAGQHNEKLFFGSGTQLSVL.

The chain uses TRBV4-3 and TRBJ2-2; no definite D call. Deletions cut 2 bases from V and 5 bases from J, with 6 bases between. The CDR3 has 13 residues. CDR1 and CDR2 (germline): LGHNA, YSLEER. CDR3 bases: TGCGCCAGCAGCCAAACAGAAACCGGGGAGCTGTTTTTT. Protein: CASSQTETGELFF.